In this sample, the clone carrying this T cell receptor beta chain turned up a few times. Sequence at one end of the junction differs from germline and may be a read error. Extraction yielded at least 6 micrograms of total RNA per sample. Using a J-beta primer mix together with a sample-barcoded 5' primer, a second PCR was run for roughly 7 to 11 cycles. Researchers report that each sample yielded at least 3 million CDR3-containing paired-end reads. MiXCR was run by TCRdb on the 5' RACE reads, yielding one entry per CDR3 protein. This sample has 500,000 to 700,000 distinct CDR3 sequences; approximately 30% occur once, and the top ten carry 15% to 19%. The data are from a study of blood T cells in healthy people across ages. As for the study in general: Template-switching capture recovered about one barcoded beta molecule per two T cells.

This CDR3 is built from 15 residues. Germline CDR1 is MNHEY and CDR2 is SVGAGI. What was sequenced was blood. This clonotype was obtained from a woman aged 80 or older in good health. The genes are TRBV6-5 and TRBJ1-5; 8 bases align to TRBD1. CDR3 in DNA: TGTGCCGGCAGTTTAACAGGGGGAAGTAATCAGCCCCAGCATTTT. Translating gives CAGSLTGGSNQPQHF.